This TCR beta chain was recovered during a study of T-cell reconstitution after alpha-beta-depleted transplantation in children (dated by TCRdb to the mid-2010s). Regarding the study in general: Using TCR repertoire profiling, the study followed T-cell immune reconstitution in a quantitative way in children after TCRalphabeta/CD19-depleted allogeneic hematopoietic cell transplantation.

The CDR3 goes from the cysteine to the phenylalanine over 15 residues. Just the 45-base CDR3 DNA is kept, in frame starting at base 1. After removal of 3 bases from V and 6 bases from J, the junction retains 5 bases not matched to a gene. This clonotype has ten or more counts. Its target antigen remains unknown. No base-level quality is on record; no much larger clone is a single base apart. Library creation used PCR. The listed sequencing device is Illumina HiSeq 2500. Molecular barcoding was employed in the preparation of TCR libraries, with unique molecular identifiers being used to normalize TCRbeta repertoire quantification. The raw public reads went through TCRdb reprocessing: fastp at Q25, MiXCR clone calling, in-frame beta chains kept. CDR3 protein duplicates are merged, each entry listing the most common genes and DNA. The sample table lists about half a million distinct CDR3 sequences, around 12% of them with a count of one. Of the sample, roughly 5.4% is held by the ten largest clones.

The sequenced sample was PBMCs from the stem cell graft donor, obtained from the stem cell graft. This TCR was recovered from a human donor who donated a stem cell graft to a child with combined immunodeficiency. This sequence uses TRBV12-3 or TRBV12-4 and TRBJ2-1, with 10 bases aligning to TRBD2. The encoded CDR3 is CASSFLAGVFNEQFF. The nucleotides are TGTGCCAGCAGTTTTCTAGCGGGGGTTTTCAATGAGCAGTTCTTC.